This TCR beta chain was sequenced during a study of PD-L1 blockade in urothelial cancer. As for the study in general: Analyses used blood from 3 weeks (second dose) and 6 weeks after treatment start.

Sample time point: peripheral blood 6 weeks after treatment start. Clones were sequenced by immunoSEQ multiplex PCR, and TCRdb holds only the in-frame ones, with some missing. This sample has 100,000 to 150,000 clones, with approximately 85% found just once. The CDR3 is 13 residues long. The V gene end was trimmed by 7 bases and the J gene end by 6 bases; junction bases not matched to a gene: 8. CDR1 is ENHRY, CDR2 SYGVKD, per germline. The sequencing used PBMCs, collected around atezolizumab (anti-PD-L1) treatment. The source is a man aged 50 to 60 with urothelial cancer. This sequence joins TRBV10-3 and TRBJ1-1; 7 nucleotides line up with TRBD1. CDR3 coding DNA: TGTGCCATCACCCGACAGGGTACGGCTGAAGCTTTCTTT. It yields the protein CAITRQGTAEAFF.